This is a list of T cell receptor beta chains from one sample in a study of graft-versus-host responses after intestinal transplantation. The protocol was immunoSEQ multiplex PCR, while the TCRdb copy is restricted to in-frame clones and leaves out a portion. The top ten clones hold roughly 17% of a sample with 10,000 or so clones, roughly 96% of them seen once. The source was bone marrow, collected approximately 1.5 years after intestinal transplantation. These receptors all come from a human patient who received an intestinal transplant, so some T cells may come from the graft donor. Both conserved end residues are part of each CDR3. D genes are given only for firm matches. Clone size appears in some rows only: once, few, many, or a class for an expanded clone.

J: TRBJ1-2
V: TRBV4-1
D: TRBD1
size: .
DNA: TGCGCCAGCAGCCAAGTTGGGACAGGGGCCCGCGTCAACGGAGGCTACACCTTC
CDR3: CASSQVGTGARVNGGYTF

J: TRBJ2-1
V: TRBV5-3
D: .
size: .
DNA: TGTGCCAGAATGAGGGATAACAATGAGCAGTTCTTC
CDR3: CARMRDNNEQFF

J: TRBJ2-6
V: TRBV6-4
D: .
size: .
DNA: TGTGCCAGCAGTGACGACAGCTCTGGGGCCAACGTCCTGACTTTC
CDR3: CASSDDSSGANVLTF

J: TRBJ2-7
V: TRBV6-5
D: .
size: .
DNA: TGTGCCAGCGGCGCCCCAGGACCTCGGGAGCAGTACTTC
CDR3: CASGAPGPREQYF

J: TRBJ2-3
V: TRBV19
D: .
size: .
DNA: TGTGCCAGTAGTCCGCCAGCGGATACGCAGTATTTT
CDR3: CASSPPADTQYF

J: TRBJ1-5
V: TRBV28
D: .
size: .
DNA: TGTGCCAGCAGCCTAACGGCTGTGAGCAATCAGCCCCAGCATTTT
CDR3: CASSLTAVSNQPQHF

J: TRBJ1-3
V: TRBV7-6
D: .
size: .
DNA: TGTGCCAGCAGCATTGGACTCCTGAGCTCTGGAAACACCATATATTTT
CDR3: CASSIGLLSSGNTIYF

J: TRBJ1-1
V: TRBV6-5
D: TRBD1
size: .
DNA: TGTGCCAGCAGGGACAGGGGGCAGGGGAACACTGAAGCTTTCTTT
CDR3: CASRDRGQGNTEAFF

J: TRBJ1-6
V: TRBV7-2
D: TRBD1
size: once
DNA: TGTGCCAGCAGCTTAGCGGACAGGGGAGGGAGTTCACCCCTCCACTTT
CDR3: CASSLADRGGSSPLHF

J: TRBJ2-1
V: TRBV9
D: TRBD2
size: .
DNA: TGTGCCAGCAGCGTAGTAGTTTCTGGGACTAGATACAATGAGCAGTTCTTC
CDR3: CASSVVVSGTRYNEQFF

J: TRBJ2-7
V: TRBV5-6
D: .
size: .
DNA: TGTGCCAGCAGCTTGGTCTGGCGGGGTAGCTCCTACGAGCAGTACTTC
CDR3: CASSLVWRGSSYEQYF

J: TRBJ2-7
V: TRBV19
D: TRBD1
size: .
DNA: TGTGCCAGTAGTACCCGACAGGGGGCGGACGAGCAGTACTTC
CDR3: CASSTRQGADEQYF

J: TRBJ2-3
V: TRBV11-3
D: .
size: .
DNA: TGTGCCAGCAGTGACAGCACAGATACGCAGTATTTT
CDR3: CASSDSTDTQYF

J: TRBJ1-4
V: TRBV5-1
D: TRBD1
size: .
DNA: TGCGCCAGCAGCTTCGCCGGGACAGCAAATGAAAAACTGTTTTTT
CDR3: CASSFAGTANEKLFF

J: TRBJ1-2
V: TRBV29-1
D: .
size: .
DNA: TGCAGCGTTGAAGAGGGACGATGGGGTATCGGCGGCTACACCTTC
CDR3: CSVEEGRWGIGGYTF

J: TRBJ1-2
V: TRBV27
D: TRBD1
size: .
DNA: TGTGCCAGCAGTACCGACCCCGGGACAGCCCCTAAGATGGGCTACACCTTC
CDR3: CASSTDPGTAPKMGYTF

J: TRBJ2-7
V: TRBV28
D: TRBD1
size: .
DNA: TGTGCCAGCAGTTTCATTCCCGGGACAGGGGGCTCGGGCGAGCAGTACTTC
CDR3: CASSFIPGTGGSGEQYF

J: TRBJ1-1
V: TRBV6-5
D: TRBD1
size: .
DNA: TGTGCCAGCAGTTACTCCGGGACAGGGAACACTGAAGCTTTCTTT
CDR3: CASSYSGTGNTEAFF

J: TRBJ2-3
V: TRBV5-1
D: TRBD1
size: .
DNA: TGCGCCAGCAGCCACCGACAGGGGCACACAGATACGCAGTATTTT
CDR3: CASSHRQGHTDTQYF

J: TRBJ2-7
V: TRBV6-1
D: .
size: .
DNA: TGTGCCAGCAGTGAATACGGCTACGAGCAGTACTTC
CDR3: CASSEYGYEQYF

J: TRBJ2-7
V: TRBV9
D: .
size: .
DNA: TGTGCCAGCAGCGTAGGGACGGACTCCTACGAGCAGTACTTC
CDR3: CASSVGTDSYEQYF

J: TRBJ2-1
V: TRBV19
D: .
size: .
DNA: TGTGCCAGTAGTTGGGTACGCAGCTCCTACAATGAGCAGTTCTTC
CDR3: CASSWVRSSYNEQFF

J: TRBJ2-1
V: TRBV11-3
D: TRBD1
size: once
DNA: TGTGCCAGCAGCCTGGGACAGGGAGGATCCTACAATGAGCAGTTCTTC
CDR3: CASSLGQGGSYNEQFF

J: TRBJ2-1
V: TRBV7-9
D: .
size: once
DNA: TGTGCCAGCAGCTCGCCGGCCAGCTACAATGAGCAGTTCTTC
CDR3: CASSSPASYNEQFF

J: TRBJ2-7
V: TRBV20-1
D: .
size: .
DNA: TGCAGTGCCAGTCCGGGGGACGAGCAGTACTTC
CDR3: CSASPGDEQYF

J: TRBJ2-7
V: TRBV28
D: TRBD2
size: .
DNA: TGTGCCAGCAGTTTATCGGCGGGAGCCCCCGACGAGCAGTACTTC
CDR3: CASSLSAGAPDEQYF

J: TRBJ2-7
V: TRBV19
D: TRBD2
size: .
DNA: TGTGCCAGTAGTATCGGACTAGCGGGTAAGAACGAGCAGTACTTC
CDR3: CASSIGLAGKNEQYF

J: TRBJ2-5
V: TRBV19
D: .
size: .
DNA: TGTGCCAGTAGTATAGGGACGACCCTAAGGCAAGAGACCCAGTACTTC
CDR3: CASSIGTTLRQETQYF

J: TRBJ1-1
V: TRBV14
D: TRBD1
size: .
DNA: TGTGCCAGCAGCGCCAGACAGGGATTGGGGAACACTGAAGCTTTCTTT
CDR3: CASSARQGLGNTEAFF

J: TRBJ1-2
V: TRBV5-1
D: .
size: .
DNA: TGCGCCAGCAGCTTGGAGGGCAGAAACTATGGCTACACCTTC
CDR3: CASSLEGRNYGYTF

J: TRBJ1-2
V: TRBV7-2
D: .
size: .
DNA: TGTGCCAGCAGGCCGGCCGGGGACTTCTATGGCTACACCTTC
CDR3: CASRPAGDFYGYTF

J: TRBJ2-5
V: TRBV14
D: .
size: .
DNA: TGTGCCAGCAGCCAAGAATCGGGCTGGCTCCAGGAGACCCAGTACTTC
CDR3: CASSQESGWLQETQYF

J: TRBJ2-3
V: TRBV5-8
D: .
size: .
DNA: TGTGCCAGCAGCTTGGAAACAGGGAATCCGCAGTATTTT
CDR3: CASSLETGNPQYF

J: TRBJ1-5
V: TRBV28
D: .
size: .
DNA: TGTGCCAGCAGGGACAGCGGTCAGCCCCAGCATTTT
CDR3: CASRDSGQPQHF

J: TRBJ2-5
V: TRBV11-1
D: .
size: .
DNA: TGTGCCAGCAGCTTAGAGGAGACCCAGTACTTC
CDR3: CASSLEETQYF

J: TRBJ2-1
V: TRBV7-9
D: TRBD2
size: .
DNA: TGTGCCAGCAGCTTACGTCCGGGACTAGAGGACCATGAGCAGTTCTTC
CDR3: CASSLRPGLEDHEQFF

J: TRBJ1-2
V: TRBV28
D: TRBD1
size: .
DNA: TGTGCCAGCAGTCTGACAGGGAGGGACTATGGCTACACCTTC
CDR3: CASSLTGRDYGYTF

J: TRBJ2-5
V: TRBV7-3
D: .
size: .
DNA: TGTGCCAGCAGCTTAAAAGGACAAGGAGAGACCCAGTACTTC
CDR3: CASSLKGQGETQYF

J: TRBJ2-2
V: TRBV7-9
D: .
size: once
DNA: TGTGCCAGCAGCCGTAGCGGGAACACCGGGGAGCTGTTTTTT
CDR3: CASSRSGNTGELFF

J: TRBJ1-4
V: TRBV6-5
D: .
size: .
DNA: TGTGCCAGCAGTTATTCACAGGATGCAACTAATGAAAAACTGTTTTTT
CDR3: CASSYSQDATNEKLFF